The 5 T cell receptor beta chains below were found in one sample sequenced in a study of graft-versus-host responses after intestinal transplantation. These receptors have no identified antigens. Assay used: immunoSEQ multiplex PCR; TCRdb lists only in-frame clones, some missing. Of some 130,000 clones in the sample, 80% to 95% were seen once. The specimen was unstimulated CD4+ T cells sorted from spleen or lymph node cells, collected before intestinal transplant. Receptors originate from a human donor who received an intestinal transplant.

Remarks on this clone: Other DNA sequences of this sample code for an identical CDR3. This rearrangement joins TRBV20-1 to TRBJ2-5, with unresolved D. This CDR3 contains 10 residues. The germline CDR1 and CDR2 sequences are DFQATT and SNEGSKA (reference sequence). Trimming removed 1 base at V and 5 bases at J, with 2 bases between. The CDR3 sequence: CSARAETQYF. CDR3 nucleotide sequence: TGCAGTGCTAGAGCGGAGACCCAGTACTTC.

This chain joins TRBV6-1 and TRBJ1-1; D remains unclear. The CDR3 runs 14 residues. Per the germline V gene, CDR1 is MNHNS and CDR2 is SASEGT. Trimming stripped 2 bases from V and 4 bases from J, with 11 bases between. Written as DNA, the CDR3 is TGTGCCAGCAGTGAACTCCGGAGAGGCACTGAAGCTTTCTTT. Amino acids: CASSELRRGTEAFF.

This clone appeared once. This chain connects TRBV11-3 to TRBJ2-5, with 11 bases fitting TRBD2. V shed 5 bases and J 5 bases; nucleotides not matched to a gene: 7. The CDR3 has 15 amino acids. Germline loops: CDR1 SGHNT, CDR2 YENEEA. The CDR3 here is CASSQTSGMGETQYF. As DNA, the CDR3 is TGTGCCAGCAGCCAGACTAGCGGGATGGGCGAGACCCAGTACTTC.

The chain is built from TRBV6-1 and TRBJ1-1; no firm D call. The CDR3 has 12 residues. The V gene lost 6 bases and the J gene lost 11 bases, with 16 bases spanning the gap. Germline loops: CDR1 MNHNS, CDR2 SASEGT. CDR3 region: CASSHLPSDAFF. The DNA for the CDR3 is TGTGCCAGCAGCCATCTACCCTCGGATGCTTTCTTT.

The chain couples TRBV7-3 to TRBJ2-2; 8 bases map to TRBD1. In germline, CDR1 is SGHTA, CDR2 FQGTGA. J gave up 5 bases and V 0 bases, and 11 bases lay outside the gene matches. CDR3 length: 18 amino acids. CDR3 DNA sequence: TGTGCCAGCAGCTTAACGTTTTACAGGGGGTCGGAAACCGGGGAGCTGTTTTTT. It encodes CASSLTFYRGSETGELFF. Full variable domain (rest looked up from reference TRBV7-3 and TRBJ2-2): GAGVSQTPSNKVTEKGKYVELRCDPISGHTALYWYRQSLGQGPEFLIYFQGTGAADDSGLPNDRFFAVRPEGSVSTLKIQRTERGDSAVYLCASSLTFYRGSETGELFFGEGSRLTVL.